This TCR beta chain was captured in a study of blood T cell repertoires in COVID-19 (dated by TCRdb to the early 2020s). About the full investigation: The collaborator samples originated in the United States, Italy and Spain and spanned the acute and convalescent phases of COVID-19. The material from the prospective study consisted of cDNA or gDNA derived from T cells, B-cell-depleted T cells, or PBMCs. HLA class I and class II types, where available, came from metadata supplied by the sample provider rather than from assay-based typing. The samples were drawn from two sources: the first 160 participants of the ongoing ImmuneRACE study, and 1,200 or so subjects contributed by 6 global collaborators. The sample metadata nearly always contained a de-identified subject ID, COVID-19 status, age in years and sex. The repertoires were released in a freely available public database intended as a resource for research on the immune response to SARS-CoV-2. Deeply sampled blood TCRbeta repertoires from subjects exposed to, actively infected with, or recovered from COVID-19 were included in the dataset. The paper's findings and limits, for the study overall: How much clinical and demographic metadata was included differed by source and by participant, and the metadata was provided uncurated.

CDR1 and CDR2 were assigned from the germline V gene (reference sequence) as LNHDA and SQIVND. At the junction V is shortened by 6 bases and J by 3 bases; bases outside the gene matches: 7. The CDR3 runs 14 residues from the cysteine to the phenylalanine. Of the read, only the CDR3 DNA is kept; its 42 bases are in frame from base 1. Of note for this clone: The target of this receptor is not known. Base qualities are not provided; no much larger clone lies one nucleotide away.

The collaborating institutions used their own protocols to collect whole blood in K2EDTA tubes. For TCRbeta analysis, collaborators shipped samples as frozen whole blood, isolated PBMCs, or DNA extracted from either of those sample types. TCRbeta CDR3 regions were amplified from genomic DNA by means of the immunoSEQ Assay, a bias-controlled multiplex PCR. The paper's data handling went like this. The number of nucleated cells in each sample was estimated from the amplification of reference gene primers within the assay. To quantify the absolute abundance of each unique TCRbeta CDR3 rearrangement, sequence reads were collapsed and filtered. Productive Simpson clonality was computed per sample as the square root of Simpson's diversity index over productive rearrangements. The immuneACCESS repertoire file appears here via TCRdb, limited to in-frame rearrangements. These files lack a portion of the clones; in checked studies, under half of the deficit traces to unresolved V genes, and the cause of the others is not known. The DNA gave D and trimming, while V, J and clone size come from that table. The sample includes some 200,000 clones, with around 89% observed a single time. The leading ten clones occupy about 6.3% of the sample.

Sequenced material: peripheral blood. This clonotype was obtained from a man aged 35-49 years with active or convalescent COVID-19. The chain is assembled from TRBV19 and TRBJ1-1; TRBD1 agrees with 7 junctional bases. The sequenced DNA is TGTGCCAGTAGCCGTAGACAGGGCGACACTGAAGCTTTCTTT. Its product reads: CASSRRQGDTEAFF.